This is a list of T cell receptor beta chains from one sample in a study of shared clonotypes between healthy human individuals. Assay used: immunoSEQ multiplex PCR; TCRdb lists only in-frame clones, some missing. The data show about 510,000 clones, with nearly 80% seen just once and around 13% held by the top ten. Sequencing was performed on PBMCs. These receptors originate from a woman aged 40 to 50 in good health. Some clones in this sample may be carry-over from other donors' samples. The CDR3 runs from the conserved cysteine through the conserved F or W. D genes are given only for firm matches. Size is omitted from some rows. Given values are once, few, many or a class for expanded clones.

few TRBJ2-7 TRBV28 TRBD1 CASSSGQGPREQYF TGTGCCAGCAGTTCAGGACAGGGCCCTCGCGAGCAGTACTTC
once TRBJ2-1 TRBV7-2 TRBD2 CASSLLGTSGRAGQFF TGTGCCAGCAGCTTACTCGGGACTAGCGGGAGGGCCGGGCAGTTCTTC
few TRBJ1-5 TRBV2 TRBD1 CASSDDRGNQPQHF TGTGCCAGCAGTGACGACAGGGGCAATCAGCCCCAGCATTTT
- TRBJ2-1 TRBV4-3 TRBD2 CASSQEISAGGSDEQFF TGCGCCAGCAGCCAAGAAATATCGGCGGGAGGTTCCGATGAGCAGTTCTTC
few TRBJ1-6 TRBV2 TRBD1 CASSGAQGVISPLHF TGTGCCAGCAGTGGTGCCCAGGGGGTCATTTCACCCCTCCACTTT
few TRBJ2-7 TRBV7-9 - CASSRSLSYEQYF TGTGCCAGCTCTAGAAGTCTGAGCTACGAGCAGTACTTC
- TRBJ2-5 TRBV7-9 - CASSLQNWGYQETQYF TGTGCCAGCAGCTTACAAAACTGGGGGTACCAAGAGACCCAGTACTTC
- TRBJ2-7 TRBV9 - CASSAALGPSYEQYF TGTGCCAGCAGCGCAGCCTTAGGGCCCTCCTACGAGCAGTACTTC
once TRBJ2-2 TRBV11-2 TRBD1 CASSFGTGRVGELFF TGTGCCAGCAGCTTCGGGACAGGGAGGGTCGGGGAGCTGTTTTTT
- TRBJ2-3 TRBV28 TRBD2 CASSYSSGLGLGDTQYF TGTGCCAGCAGTTATTCTAGCGGACTGGGCTTAGGTGATACGCAGTATTTT